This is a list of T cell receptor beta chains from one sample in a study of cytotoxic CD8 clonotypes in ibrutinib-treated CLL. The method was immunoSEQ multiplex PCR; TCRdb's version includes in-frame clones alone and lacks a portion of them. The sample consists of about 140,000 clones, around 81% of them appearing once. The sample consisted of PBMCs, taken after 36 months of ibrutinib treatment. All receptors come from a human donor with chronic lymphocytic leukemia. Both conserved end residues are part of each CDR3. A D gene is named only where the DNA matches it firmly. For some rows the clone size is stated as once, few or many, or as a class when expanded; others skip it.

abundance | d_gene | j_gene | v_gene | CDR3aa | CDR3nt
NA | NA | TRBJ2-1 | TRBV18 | CASSPQGSDEQFF | TGTGCCAGCTCACCACAGGGGAGCGATGAGCAGTTCTTC
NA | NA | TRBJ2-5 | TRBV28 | CAIRGALRETQYF | TGTGCCATCCGGGGGGCCTTGCGGGAGACCCAGTACTTC
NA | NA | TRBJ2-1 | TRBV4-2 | CASSQDLLFGQFF | TGTGCCAGCAGCCAAGATCTTCTATTCGGTCAGTTCTTC
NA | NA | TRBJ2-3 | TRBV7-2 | CASSYRGTDTQYF | TGTGCCAGCAGCTATAGGGGCACAGATACGCAGTATTTT
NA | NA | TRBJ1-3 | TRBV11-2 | CASSLPGQRGNTIYF | TGTGCCAGCAGTCTTCCGGGACAACGTGGAAACACCATATATTTT
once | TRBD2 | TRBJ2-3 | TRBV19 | CASSIGLAGGRGTDTQYF | TGTGCCAGTAGTATCGGTCTAGCGGGAGGGCGGGGCACAGATACGCAGTATTTT
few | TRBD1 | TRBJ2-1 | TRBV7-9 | CASSPRQGYNEQFF | TGTGCCAGCAGCCCCCGACAGGGCTACAATGAGCAGTTCTTC
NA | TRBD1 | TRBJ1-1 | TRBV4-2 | CASSQGRYRTGERGWTEAFF | TGTGCCAGCAGCCAAGGGAGGTATAGGACAGGGGAAAGGGGGTGGACTGAAGCTTTCTTT
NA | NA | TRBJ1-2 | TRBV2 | CASSEAGGRAYRGYTF | TGTGCCAGCAGTGAAGCTGGGGGGAGGGCCTATCGTGGCTACACCTTC
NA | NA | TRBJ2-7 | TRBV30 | CAWTRSSYEQYF | TGTGCCTGGACACGGAGCTCCTACGAGCAGTACTTC
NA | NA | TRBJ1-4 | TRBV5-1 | CASSLGTRAEKLFF | TGCGCCAGCAGCTTAGGGACTAGGGCTGAAAAACTGTTTTTT
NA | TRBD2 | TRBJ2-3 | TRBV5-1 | CASSASGSEDTQYF | TGCGCCAGCAGCGCCAGCGGGAGTGAAGATACGCAGTATTTT
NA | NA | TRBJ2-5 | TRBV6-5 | CASKLGLQETQYF | TGTGCCAGCAAACTGGGACTGCAAGAGACCCAGTACTTC
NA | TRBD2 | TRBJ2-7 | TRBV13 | CASSLAGGYEQYF | TGTGCCAGCAGCTTAGCGGGAGGTTACGAGCAGTACTTC
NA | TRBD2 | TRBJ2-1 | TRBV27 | CASTFLAGGDNEQFF | TGTGCCAGCACGTTCCTAGCGGGAGGGGACAATGAGCAGTTCTTC
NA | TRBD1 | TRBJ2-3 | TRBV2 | CAVPGQGKFDTQYF | TGTGCCGTACCGGGACAGGGGAAGTTTGATACGCAGTATTTT
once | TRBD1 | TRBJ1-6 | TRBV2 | CASSAGTGDTGTSPLHF | TGTGCCAGCAGCGCCGGGACAGGGGATACTGGTACTTCACCCCTCCACTTT
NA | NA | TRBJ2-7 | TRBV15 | CATSRDRIDYEQYF | TGTGCCACCAGCAGAGATCGGATTGACTACGAGCAGTACTTC
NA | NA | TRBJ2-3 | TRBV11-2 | CASSLAQYTDTQYF | TGTGCCAGCAGCTTAGCACAGTACACAGATACGCAGTATTTT
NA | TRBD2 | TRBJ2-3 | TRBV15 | CATSRGASGPTDTQYF | TGTGCCACCAGCAGGGGGGCTAGCGGGCCCACAGATACGCAGTATTTT
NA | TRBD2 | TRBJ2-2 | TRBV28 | CASSLAQGTSGGYGELFF | TGTGCCAGCAGTTTAGCCCAAGGGACTAGCGGGGGGTACGGGGAGCTGTTTTTT
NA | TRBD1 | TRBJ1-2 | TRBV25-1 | CASSELGRGSSPYGYTF | TGTGCCAGCAGTGAATTGGGCAGGGGGTCCTCTCCTTATGGCTACACCTTC
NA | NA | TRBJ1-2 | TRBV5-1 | CASSLDWGSQYGYTF | TGCGCCAGCAGCTTGGACTGGGGGAGCCAGTATGGCTACACCTTC
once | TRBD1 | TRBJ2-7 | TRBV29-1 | CSVTRGLPDREQYF | TGCAGCGTAACAAGGGGGCTCCCGGATCGCGAGCAGTACTTC
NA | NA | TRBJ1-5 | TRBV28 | CASSFFRMQLYSPQHF | TGTGCCAGCAGTTTTTTCAGGATGCAACTTTATTCGCCCCAGCATTTT
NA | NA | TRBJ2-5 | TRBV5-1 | CASSSANFRETQYF | TGCGCCAGCAGCTCGGCCAACTTTCGGGAGACCCAGTACTTC
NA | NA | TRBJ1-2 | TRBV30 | CAGSNYGYTF | TGTGCCGGATCTAACTATGGCTACACCTTC
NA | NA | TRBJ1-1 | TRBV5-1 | CASSPGASNTEAFF | TGCGCCAGCAGCCCAGGGGCCTCCAACACTGAAGCTTTCTTT
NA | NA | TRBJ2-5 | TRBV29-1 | CSVGQGQETQYF | TGCAGCGTTGGTCAGGGACAAGAGACCCAGTACTTC
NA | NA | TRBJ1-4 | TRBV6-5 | CASSYHEYNEKLFF | TGTGCCAGCAGTTATCATGAGTATAATGAAAAACTGTTTTTT
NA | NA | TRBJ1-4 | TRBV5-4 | CASSLTTGRANEKLFF | TGTGCCAGCAGCTTGACTACGGGCAGGGCAAATGAAAAACTGTTTTTT
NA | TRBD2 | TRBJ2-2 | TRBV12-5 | CASGFSGTSGRARHTGELFF | TGTGCTAGTGGTTTCTCCGGGACTAGCGGGAGGGCCCGTCACACCGGGGAGCTGTTTTTT
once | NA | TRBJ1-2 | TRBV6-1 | CASGKYGDYGYTF | TGTGCCAGCGGAAAATATGGCGACTATGGCTACACCTTC
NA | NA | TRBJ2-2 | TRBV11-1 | CAGGMGPNTGELFF | TGTGCTGGCGGAATGGGGCCCAACACCGGGGAGCTGTTTTTT
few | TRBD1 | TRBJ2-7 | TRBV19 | CASSLDRGLEQYF | TGTGCCAGTAGTCTCGACAGGGGGCTTGAGCAGTACTTC
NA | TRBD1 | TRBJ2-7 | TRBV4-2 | CASSRPGQAAYEQYF | TGTGCCAGCAGCCGCCCAGGACAGGCAGCCTACGAGCAGTACTTC
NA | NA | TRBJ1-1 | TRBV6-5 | CASRTGTMNTEAFF | TGTGCCAGCAGAACAGGTACGATGAACACTGAAGCTTTCTTT
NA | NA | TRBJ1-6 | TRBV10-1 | CASSPGPENSPLHF | TGCGCCAGCAGTCCCGGACCGGAAAATTCACCCCTCCACTTT
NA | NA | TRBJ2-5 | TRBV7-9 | CASSLAGHWAETQYF | TGTGCCAGCAGCTTAGCGGGACATTGGGCAGAGACCCAGTACTTC
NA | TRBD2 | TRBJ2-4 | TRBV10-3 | CAISATGGPGNIQYF | TGTGCCATCAGTGCGACGGGGGGGCCGGGAAACATTCAGTACTTC
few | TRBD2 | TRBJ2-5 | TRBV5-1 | CASSAAGTSGQETQYF | TGCGCCAGCAGCGCCGCCGGGACTAGCGGCCAAGAGACCCAGTACTTC
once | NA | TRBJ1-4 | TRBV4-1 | CASSQVTTNEKLFF | TGCGCCAGCAGCCAAGTCACAACTAATGAAAAACTGTTTTTT
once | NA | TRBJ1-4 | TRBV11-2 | CASSLGRQGSEKLFF | TGTGCCAGCAGCTTAGGCCGGCAGGGTAGCGAAAAACTGTTTTTT
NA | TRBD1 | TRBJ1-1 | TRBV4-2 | CASSQATGDLNTEAFF | TGTGCCAGCAGCCAAGCGACAGGGGACCTGAACACTGAAGCTTTCTTT
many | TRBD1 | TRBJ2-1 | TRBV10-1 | CASTQRDRGRVGEQFF | TGCGCCAGCACCCAGAGGGACAGGGGGCGCGTCGGTGAGCAGTTCTTC
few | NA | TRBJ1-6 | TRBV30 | CAWSSTGSGYSPLHF | TGTGCCTGGAGTTCAACAGGCTCTGGATATTCACCCCTCCACTTT
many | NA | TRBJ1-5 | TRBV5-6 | CASTRWGGQPQHF | TGTGCCAGCACCCGGTGGGGTGGACAGCCCCAGCATTTT
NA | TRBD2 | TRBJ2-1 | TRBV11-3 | CASSSSTSFNEQFF | TGTGCCAGCAGCTCCTCGACTAGCTTCAATGAGCAGTTCTTC
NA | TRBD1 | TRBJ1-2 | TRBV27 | CASSSLFDRAEYGYTF | TGTGCCAGCAGTTCCCTTTTTGACAGGGCGGAGTATGGCTACACCTTC
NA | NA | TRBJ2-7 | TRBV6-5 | CASSYSSHYEQYF | TGTGCCAGCAGTTACTCCAGTCATTACGAGCAGTACTTC
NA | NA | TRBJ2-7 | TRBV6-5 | CASSYQAKEYF | TGTGCCAGCAGTTACCAGGCGAAAGAGTACTTC
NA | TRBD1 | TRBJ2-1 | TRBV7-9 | CATRERQGRYNEQFF | TGTGCCACCCGGGAGAGACAGGGGCGTTACAATGAGCAGTTCTTC
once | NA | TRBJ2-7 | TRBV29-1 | CSVDHAGTYEQYF | TGCAGCGTTGATCATGCGGGGACCTACGAGCAGTACTTC
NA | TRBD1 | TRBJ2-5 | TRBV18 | CASSPDRRPETQYF | TGTGCCAGCTCACCGGACAGGCGACCGGAGACCCAGTACTTC
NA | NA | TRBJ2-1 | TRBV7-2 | CASSPSPYNEQFF | TGTGCCAGCAGCCCTAGCCCCTACAATGAGCAGTTCTTC
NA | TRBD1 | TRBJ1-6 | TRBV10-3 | CAIRPGQGSNSPLHF | TGTGCCATCAGGCCGGGACAGGGGAGTAATTCACCCCTCCACTTT
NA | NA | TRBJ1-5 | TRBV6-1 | CASSEAGGNQPQHF | TGTGCCAGCAGTGAAGCGGGGGGGAATCAGCCCCAGCATTTT